This section outlines one TCR beta chain sequence together with its context. The data are from a study of OX40 agonist ivuxolimab in advanced cancers. CDR3 length: 15 amino acids. Trimming took 0 bases from V and 2 from J, leaving 11 bases between them. Germline CDR1 and CDR2: GTSNPN and SVGIG (reference sequence). TCRdb's table, derived via immunoSEQ multiplex PCR, lists solely in-frame clones and lacks some. The sample yields some 79,000 clones, approximately 90% seen once. The sample was CD4+ or CD8+ T cells sorted from blood, taken in a trial of the OX40 agonist ivuxolimab. The receptor was isolated from an adult with an advanced solid tumor such as melanoma, head and neck, liver or kidney cancer. This chain joins TRBV30 and TRBJ1-5; D gene unclear. The chain's CDR3 is CAWSVNLGGNQPQHF. CDR3 DNA sequence: TGTGCCTGGAGTGTAAACCTTGGGGGCAATCAGCCCCAGCATTTT.